This T cell receptor (beta chain) was captured in a study of identical twins. Germline V gene data show CDR1 as KGHSH and CDR2 as LQKENI. This CDR3 has 16 amino acids. The V and J ends lost 2 bases and 6 bases respectively, with 18 bases between them. This clonotype was detected only a few times. The antigen is unknown. Study-wide points: Cord blood's abundant beta clonotypes had fewer insertions, unlike memory repertoires. Cross-sectional statistics, not tracking of the same donors, supported the conclusions.

TCRdb reprocessed the 5' RACE reads via MiXCR and lists one record per CDR3 protein. The sample has hundreds of thousands of distinct CDR3 sequences; 8.5% to 9.5% are singletons. Separately, the same data were catalogued under a study of yellow fever vaccine responses in identical twins. That work states: As reported, the vaccine T cell response of twins seemed partly convergent and partly personalized.

This TCR derives from a woman aged 18 to 35 in good health. The chain combines TRBV18 with TRBJ2-3; D is uncertain. Material: PBMCs. CDR3 residues: CASSPVWDVTLDTQYF. For the CDR3, the DNA is TGTGCCAGCTCACCAGTATGGGATGTTACTTTGGATACGCAGTATTTT.